This TCR beta chain was sequenced in a study of blood T cell repertoires in COVID-19. The germline gives CDR1 SGHNT, CDR2 YENEEA. The germline V and J ends were trimmed by 7 bases and 11 bases, with 20 bases remaining between them. This CDR3 has 13 residues. Only in-frame clones appear in the TCRdb table, and some are missing; sequencing was by immunoSEQ multiplex PCR. Here the sample spans about 170,000 clones, about 90% being singletons. Material for sequencing was PBMCs or T cells enriched from blood (not recorded which). The rearrangement uses TRBV11-3 and TRBJ1-1, with D perhaps TRBD1 (5 bases). The sequence was obtained from a woman aged 45-65 years who had recovered from COVID-19. CDR3 in DNA: TGTGCCAGCAAGCACCTTCGGGGGGAGAGGGCTTTCTTT. Protein product: CASKHLRGERAFF.